This T cell receptor (beta chain) was recorded in a study of OX40 agonist ivuxolimab in advanced cancers. Notes on the research overall: Ivuxolimab, which targeted the costimulatory receptor OX40 (CD134), was an agonistic, fully human IgG2 monoclonal antibody. Intravenous ivuxolimab was administered to patients every 2 weeks at six dose levels: 0.01, 0.1, 0.3, 1.5, 3 and 10 mg/kg. Among the approximately 54 dose-escalation patients, around 19 had hepatocellular carcinoma, about 15 melanoma, 9 renal cell carcinoma and 9 head and neck cancer. In the dose-escalation cohort, nearly 85% of patients were male, and the mean age was 60 years with a range of about 20 to 79. Prior anti-PD-1, anti-PD-L1 or anti-CTLA-4 therapy was permitted, and checkpoint inhibitors had been received by roughly 42% of dose-escalation patients. Partial responses occurred in three dose-escalation patients: two with cutaneous melanoma and one with hepatocellular carcinoma. Peripheral TCRbeta sequencing aimed to test whether ivuxolimab altered TCR sequence diversity and caused clonal T-cell expansion. The paper describes the monotherapy dose-escalation part (N ≈ 49 patients) of the phase I trial of ivuxolimab. The paper as a whole reports these results and caveats: At doses of 0.1 to 3.0 mg/kg, clonal expansion of both CD4+ and CD8+ T cells in blood was seen between baseline and week 6. In partial responders in the 0.1-3.0 mg/kg groups, normalized peripheral clonal expansion was found to be among the lowest, especially among CD8+ T cells. Which antigens the clonally expanded peripheral T cells were specific for was not determined. Low levels of normalized T-cell clonal expansion were also seen in some patients who did not respond. On average, CD8+ T cells showed more expanded clones than CD4+ T cells after ivuxolimab.

The trial excluded patients who had a history of autoimmune disease or were on systemic immunosuppression. Peripheral blood for TCR sequencing was drawn from every dose cohort at baseline, at cycle 4 day 1 and at cycle 7 day 1. The samples were drawn from a first-in-human, open-label, multicenter phase I dose-escalation trial of ivuxolimab. Adults with locally advanced or metastatic melanoma, renal cell carcinoma, hepatocellular carcinoma or head and neck squamous cell carcinoma were enrolled in the trial. Before TCR sequencing, CD4+ T cells and CD8+ T cells were sorted from peripheral blood as separate populations. In its sample, this clone was seen once. This clone's antigen is unknown. No much larger clone exists at a distance of one base, and base qualities are not known. For CDR1 and CDR2, the germline V gene lists MNHNS and SASEGT. The CDR3 sequence holds 16 residues, the cysteine and phenylalanine included. The only DNA kept is the CDR3, 48 bases in frame from the first base. Between the V and J ends, shortened by 2 bases and 0 bases respectively, the junction contains 14 bases.

Genomic DNA was isolated from the sorted cells so that the TCRbeta CDR3 region could be sequenced. The immunoSEQ Assay was used for sequencing of TCRbeta CDR3 regions. Here the immuneACCESS table is served through TCRdb, limited to in-frame sequences with V and J called. Missing clones are a known gap in these copies; in checked studies unresolved V genes cover under half, and the rest lacks a known reason. The sample records about 63,000 clones, approximately 92% of which are singletons. The ten largest make up 10% to 12% of the sample. The sequencing used CD4+ or CD8+ T cells sorted from blood, collected in a trial of the OX40 agonist ivuxolimab. The receptor comes from an adult with an advanced solid tumor such as melanoma, head and neck, liver or kidney cancer. This sequence uses TRBV6-1 and TRBJ2-7; the D gene may be TRBD1 or TRBD2, since each aligns over 6 bases. The nucleotide sequence is TGTGCCAGCAGTGAAAGGGGGGTATATAGCTCCTACGAGCAGTACTTC. Translated, this gives CASSERGVYSSYEQYF.